These 5 T cell receptor beta chains were sequenced from one sample in a study of blood T cell repertoires in COVID-19. TCRdb's table, derived via immunoSEQ multiplex PCR, lists solely in-frame clones and lacks some. The sample has about 370,000 clones, approximately 90% seen once. The sample comprised PBMCs or T cells enriched from blood (not recorded which). The receptors were sampled from a woman in her 40s who had been exposed to COVID-19.

The rearrangement uses TRBV2 and TRBJ1-2, with D unclear. V lost 6 bases and J lost 4, with 12 bases in between. This CDR3 comprises 13 residues. CDR1 SNHLY and CDR2 FYNNEI come from the germline V gene. CDR3 amino acids: CASRPGVGYGYTF. CDR3 nucleotides: TGTGCCAGCAGGCCCGGAGTGGGCTATGGCTACACCTTC.

Only one count was recorded for this clone. The V and J genes are TRBV19 and TRBJ2-3; 7 bases fit TRBD1. CDR1 LNHDA and CDR2 SQIVND come from the germline V gene (reference sequence). V was pared by 6 bases and J by 6 bases, with 9 bases of the junction left unmatched. CDR3 length equals 14 residues. The CDR3 protein is CASRKQGMGDTQYF. The CDR3 nucleotides read TGTGCCAGTAGAAAACAGGGGATGGGGGATACGCAGTATTTT.

V and J are TRBV2 and TRBJ1-2; no firm D call. Trimming cost V 1 base and J 5 bases, with 17 bases left between them. Germline CDR1 is SNHLY and CDR2 is FYNNEI. This CDR3 contains 16 residues. This chain's CDR3 is CASSEEETALGYGYTF. The DNA of the CDR3 is TGTGCCAGCAGTGAAGAGGAAACAGCCCTTGGGTATGGCTACACCTTC.

This clone was seen only once. This chain joins TRBV7-3 and TRBJ1-2; TRBD1 matches at 8 bases. Germline V lookup: CDR1 SGHTA, CDR2 FQGTGA. Germline trimming cut 5 bases from V and 5 bases from J; bases unmatched to any gene: 10. This CDR3 contains 15 residues. The CDR3 DNA is TGTGCCAGCAGCCCTGGACAGGGCGCTCGATATGGCTACACCTTC. Amino acids: CASSPGQGARYGYTF.

The chain couples TRBV19 to TRBJ1-2; 7 positions agree with TRBD1. CDR1 is LNHDA and CDR2 is SQIVND in the germline V gene (reference sequence). The CDR3 is 14 amino acids. J gave up 8 bases and V 7 bases, and 13 bases lay outside the gene matches. The CDR3 region is CASTTDRSGAGYTF. For the CDR3, the DNA is TGTGCCAGTACTACGGACAGGTCGGGTGCCGGCTACACCTTC.